This T cell receptor beta chain emerged from a study of blood T cell repertoires in COVID-19 (dated by TCRdb to about 2020). In terms of the full investigation: The collaborator samples originated in the United States, Italy and Spain and spanned the acute and convalescent phases of COVID-19. The prospective study material was composed of cDNA or gDNA derived from T cells, B-cell-depleted T cells, or PBMCs. The dataset comprised deeply sampled blood TCRbeta repertoires from subjects exposed to, actively infected with, or recovered from COVID-19. The repertoires were released in a freely available public database intended as a resource for research on the immune response to SARS-CoV-2. The samples were drawn from two sources: the first 160 participants of the ongoing ImmuneRACE study, and over 950 subjects contributed by 6 global collaborators. The sample metadata nearly always contained a de-identified subject ID, COVID-19 status, age in years and sex. HLA class I and class II types, where available, came from metadata supplied by the sample provider rather than from assay-based typing.

On this clone: The target of this receptor is not known. Base qualities are not provided; no much larger clone lies one nucleotide away.

In the prospective study, participants were about 18 to 100 years old, resided in 24 geographic areas of the United States, and were enrolled through a virtual design. To assign participants to cohorts, the prospective study relied on clinical history that participants themselves reported in a screening survey and a study questionnaire. In the prospective study, mobile phlebotomists collected whole blood, serum and a nasopharyngeal or oropharyngeal swab from each participant. Prospective study participants could optionally give additional blood draws and questionnaires over an approximately two-month period. Blood samples from the prospective study were shipped frozen or at room temperature prior to DNA extraction. Results the study describes overall, beyond this receptor: The amount of clinical and demographic metadata varied by source and participant and was provided uncurated.

TCRbeta CDR3 regions were amplified from genomic DNA using the immunoSEQ Assay, a bias-controlled multiplex PCR. The published analysis was carried out like this. Nucleated cell counts per sample were estimated from amplification of reference gene primers within the assay. To quantify the absolute abundance of each unique TCRbeta CDR3 rearrangement, sequence reads were collapsed and filtered. For each sample, productive Simpson clonality was calculated by taking the square root of Simpson's diversity index across productive rearrangements. TCRdb stores this immuneACCESS table with in-frame sequences only. Part of the clones is absent; in the studies checked, under half of the shortfall reflects unresolved V genes, and no reason is known for the rest. Clone size and V and J calls were adopted from that table, with D and trimming inferred from the DNA. The table for this sample lists approximately 150,000 clones; just under 85% of them were counted only once. The ten most abundant clones make up roughly 3.4% of the sample.

Spanning cysteine to phenylalanine, the CDR3 consists of 14 amino acids. The read is trimmed to its CDR3 DNA, 42 bases read in frame from base 1. CDR1 is given as SGHNT and CDR2 as YYREEE, both from the germline V gene (reference sequence). V gives up 4 bases and J gives up 2 bases, and the segment between their germline ends measures 13 bases. The chain couples TRBV5-4 to TRBJ2-7; possibly the D gene is TRBD1, per 6 matching bases. Sequencing was carried out using PBMCs or T cells enriched from blood (not recorded which). The source is a woman in her fifties or sixties with acute COVID-19. The sequence in DNA is TGTGCCAGCAGCGAGAAGACAGGCCCCTACGAGCAGTACTTC. The translation is CASSEKTGPYEQYF.